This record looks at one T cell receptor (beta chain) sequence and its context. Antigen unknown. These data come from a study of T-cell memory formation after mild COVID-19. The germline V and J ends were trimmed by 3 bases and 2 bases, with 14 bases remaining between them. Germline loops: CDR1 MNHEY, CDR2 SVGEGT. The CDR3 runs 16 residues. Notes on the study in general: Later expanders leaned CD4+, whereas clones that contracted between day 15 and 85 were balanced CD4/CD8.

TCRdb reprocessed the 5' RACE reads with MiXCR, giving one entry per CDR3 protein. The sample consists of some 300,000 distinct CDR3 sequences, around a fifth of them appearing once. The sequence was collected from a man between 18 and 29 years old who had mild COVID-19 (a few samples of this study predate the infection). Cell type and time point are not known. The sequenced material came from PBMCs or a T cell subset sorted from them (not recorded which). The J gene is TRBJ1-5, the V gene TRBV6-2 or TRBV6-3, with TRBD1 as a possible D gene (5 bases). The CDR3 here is CASSYLWDRGNQPQHF. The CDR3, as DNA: TGTGCCAGCAGTTATTTGTGGGACCGCGGCAATCAGCCCCAGCATTTT.